These 31 T cell receptor beta chains share one sample of origin, sequenced in a study of vaccination effects on CD4 cells after COVID-19. Their cognate antigens are unknown. TCRdb keeps only in-frame clones here, not all; method: immunoSEQ multiplex PCR. The sample shows some 70,000 clones, 80% of them seen only once. After expansion with viral peptide pools in the ViraFEST assay, antigen-specific CD4+ T cells were sequenced. Following 10 days of culture, CD4+ T cells were isolated. Testing of the vaccine recipients showed negative nucleocapsid antibodies and no prior SARS-CoV-2 infection. Specimen: CD4+ T cells from PBMCs cultured with SARS-CoV-2 spike peptides, collected before COVID-19 vaccination. Every receptor here comes from a human donor who received a COVID-19 vaccine.

The chain links TRBV7-2 to TRBJ2-2; tentative D call: TRBD2 (7 bases). Trimming removed 5 bases from V and 10 bases from J, with 14 bases in between. Germline assignment: CDR1 SGHTA and CDR2 FQGNSA. This CDR3 contains 13 residues. The CDR3 sequence: CASSPLGGVELFF. In DNA form, the CDR3 reads TGTGCCAGCAGCCCTCTAGGGGGGGTGGAGCTGTTTTTT.

The rearrangement uses TRBV28 and TRBJ1-5, with D perhaps matching TRBD1 (5 bases). Germline V gives CDR1 MDHEN, CDR2 SYDVKM. The CDR3 covers 15 residues. V was pared by 6 bases and J by 5 bases, with 17 bases between. The CDR3, as DNA: TGTGCCAGCAGGGGACGGGGGGGACGAGATCAGCCCCAGCATTTT. It specifies CASRGRGGRDQPQHF. Combining the CDR3 with reference TRBV28 and TRBJ1-5 gives the whole variable domain DVKVTQSSRYLVKRTGEKVFLECVQDMDHENMFWYRQDPGLGLRLIYFSYDVKMKEKGDIPEGYSVSREKKERFSLILESASTNQTSMYLCASRGRGGRDQPQHFGDGTRLSIL.

The CDR3 region is CASSFTSGTRTDTQYF. The DNA for the CDR3 is TGTGCCAGCAGCTTTACGAGCGGGACGCGCACAGATACGCAGTATTTT. The chain employs TRBV7-2 and TRBJ2-3; 7 bases align to TRBD2. This CDR3 has 16 amino acids. Looked up from germline, CDR1 is SGHTA and CDR2 is FQGNSA. V shed 3 bases, J shed 1 base, and the junction held 7 bases outside the gene matches.

The chain carries TRBV7-9 and TRBJ1-2; the D gene is possibly TRBD1 (5 bases). The CDR3 runs 16 residues. V was pared by 1 base and J by 1 base, with 13 bases between. CDR1 and CDR2 from the germline V gene are SEHNR and FQNEAQ (reference sequence). CDR3 nucleotides: TGTGCCAGCAGCTTAGGTGACAGAGCAAATAACTATGGCTACACCTTC. It is translated as CASSLGDRANNYGYTF. The full variable domain, its missing parts supplied by reference TRBV7-9 and TRBJ1-2, is DTGVSQNPRHKITKRGQNVTFRCDPISEHNRLYWYRQTLGQGPEFLTYFQNEAQLEKSRLLSDRFSAERPKGSFSTLEIQRTEQGDSAMYLCASSLGDRANNYGYTFGSGTRLTVV.

The chain couples TRBV2 to TRBJ2-3, with 7 bases lining up with TRBD2. CDR1 and CDR2 (germline): SNHLY, FYNNEI. There are 16 residues in the CDR3. After removal of 1 base from V and 5 bases from J, the junction contained 9 bases not matched to a gene. In nucleotides, the CDR3 is TGTGCCAGCAGTGAAGGCTGGCTAGCGGCCCGAGATACGCAGTATTTT. It specifies CASSEGWLAARDTQYF.

This clone was seen only once. The rearrangement links TRBV6-4 to TRBJ2-3; the D gene is possibly TRBD2 (5 bases). Trimming stripped 1 base from V and 5 bases from J, with 7 bases between. Germline V gene lookup returns CDR1 MRHNA and CDR2 SNTAGT. The CDR3 is 13 residues long. The CDR3 sequence is CASSDCTRDTQYF. The CDR3 bases are TGTGCCAGCAGTGACTGTACTAGAGATACGCAGTATTTT.

The chain is built from TRBV9 and TRBJ1-2; TRBD1 agrees at 7 bases. The germline V gene encodes CDR1 SGDLS and CDR2 YYNGEE. CDR3 length: 17 residues. V trimming: 4 bases; J trimming: 2 bases; junction bases outside the gene matches: 14. The CDR3 nucleotides are TGTGCCAGCAGCAGAGGGACGGTGCCAGGGGGGAACTATGGCTACACCTTC. Protein product: CASSRGTVPGGNYGYTF.

A few counts support this clone. The chain uses TRBV28 and TRBJ1-6, with 7 positions matching TRBD1. The CDR3 consists of 13 residues. The germline CDR1 and CDR2 sequences are MDHEN and SYDVKM. Trimming removed 7 bases from V and 10 bases from J; junction bases left unmatched: 7. CDR3 bases: TGTGCCAGCACCAGGGGGAGTGGGTCACCCCTCCACTTT. This gives the protein CASTRGSGSPLHF.

This clone has a single count. The chain has TRBV2 and TRBJ2-7, with TRBD1 identical over 9 bases. V lost 2 bases to trimming and J lost 2 bases; unmatched junction nucleotides: 10. CDR1 SNHLY and CDR2 FYNNEI come from the germline V gene. This CDR3 region has 17 residues. CDR3 in DNA: TGTGCCAGCAGTGAAAGGTCGTGGGACAGGGACCCCTACGAGCAGTACGTC. Protein sequence: CASSERSWDRDPYEQYV.

This clone was detected a few times. The chain links TRBV4-2 to TRBJ1-1, with a tentative D call TRBD1 (6 bases). CDR1 LGHNA and CDR2 YNFKEQ come from the germline V gene. V was clipped by 0 bases and J by 3 bases, with 14 bases between them. The CDR3 loop spans 16 amino acids. CDR3 protein: CASSQETGALDTEAFF. The CDR3, as DNA: TGTGCCAGCAGCCAAGAGACAGGAGCCTTGGACACTGAAGCTTTCTTT.

For the CDR3, the DNA is TGTGCCAGCAGCGGAGACAGCATCTCTGGAAACACCATATATTTT. It translates to CASSGDSISGNTIYF. The V call is TRBV5-5, the J call TRBJ1-3, with D perhaps matching TRBD1 (5 bases). Germline V gene data show CDR1 as SGHKS and CDR2 as YYEKEE (reference sequence). The CDR3 runs to 15 residues. The germline V and J ends were trimmed by 4 bases and 0 bases, with 11 bases remaining between them.

The chain is built from TRBV5-8 and TRBJ2-7; 7 bases align to TRBD2. Germline V gene data show CDR1 as SGHTS and CDR2 as YDEGEE. The CDR3 runs to 13 residues. After removal of 2 bases from V and 3 bases from J, the junction contained 2 bases not matched to a gene. The CDR3 protein is CASSFGDYYEQYV. The CDR3 DNA follows: TGTGCCAGCAGCTTCGGGGACTACTACGAGCAGTACGTC.

The V gene is TRBV6-6, the J gene TRBJ1-5; 10 bases match TRBD1. Germline assignment: CDR1 MNHNY and CDR2 SVGAGI (reference sequence). V lost 8 bases and J lost 6; bases outside the gene matches: 4. The CDR3 has 13 residues. The CDR3 DNA is TGTGCCAGCGACAGGGGGCAACTTCAGCCCCAGCATTTT. Translated: CASDRGQLQPQHF.

The chain recombines TRBV5-6 with TRBJ1-1, with a tentative D call TRBD1 (5 bases). Per the germline V gene, CDR1 is SGHDT and CDR2 is YYEEEE. CDR3 length equals 14 residues. The ends were cut back, 0 bases at V and 3 bases at J, with 9 bases in the middle. In DNA form, the CDR3 reads TGTGCCAGCAGCTTGGGTGGAGGGGACACTGAAGCTTTCTTT. This sequence encodes CASSLGGGDTEAFF.

DNA of the CDR3: TGTGCCAGTAGTCCCACGGGAGACTATGGCTACACCTTC. It specifies CASSPTGDYGYTF. The V and J genes are TRBV19 and TRBJ1-2; no definite D call. CDR1 and CDR2 (germline): LNHDA, SQIVND (reference sequence). The germline V and J ends were trimmed by 5 bases and 3 bases, with 10 bases remaining between them. The CDR3 has 13 amino acids.

The chain has TRBV24-1 and TRBJ2-3, with D unresolved. This CDR3 has 12 amino acids. The germline V gene has CDR1 KGHDR and CDR2 SFDVKD. V shed 1 base and J shed 6 bases, with 4 bases lying between them. The CDR3 sequence is CATSDLIDTQYF. CDR3 in DNA: TGTGCCACCAGTGATTTAATCGATACGCAGTATTTT.

The chain combines TRBV21-1 with TRBJ1-2. TRBV21-1 is a pseudogene. The CDR3 is 19 amino acids. CDR3 protein: CASSKTAGATFLANYGYTF. The CDR3 nucleotides are TGTGCCAGCAGCAAAACTGCAGGAGCAACCTTTCTAGCTAACTATGGCTACACCTTC.

V gene TRBV5-3 combines with J gene TRBJ1-2, with D hard to call. TRBV5-3 is treated as an ORF (open reading frame) with a function not yet certain. This CDR3 has 18 amino acids. V lost 1 base to trimming and J lost 5 bases, with 24 bases between them. CDR3 loop: CARSLSRSGRVYLYGYTF. CDR3 coding DNA: TGTGCCAGAAGCTTGTCCAGGTCAGGTCGGGTCTACCTTTATGGCTACACCTTC.

A few counts support this clone. The chain employs TRBV6-5 and TRBJ1-1, with 7 bases that match TRBD1. The V segment lost 6 bases and the J segment 7 bases; nucleotides outside the gene matches: 8. This CDR3 spans 13 amino acids. The germline V gene encodes CDR1 MNHEY and CDR2 SVGAGI. The CDR3 region has the DNA TGTGCCAGCAGCCGACAGGGACTGGGTGAAGCTTTCTTT. Translation gives CASSRQGLGEAFF.

A few counts support this clone. The chain carries TRBV29-1 and TRBJ1-2, with D perhaps matching TRBD1 (5 bases). The CDR3 is made up of 14 amino acids. Germline V CDR1 and CDR2: SQVTM, ANQGSEA. V lost 0 bases to trimming and J lost 6 bases, with 14 bases between them. This chain's CDR3 is CSVEDPQGKHGYTF. For the CDR3, the DNA is TGCAGCGTTGAAGATCCGCAGGGAAAGCATGGCTACACCTTC.

This sequence joins TRBV19 and TRBJ2-5, with 7 nucleotides matching TRBD2. This CDR3 is 15 amino acids long. Germline CDR1 reads LNHDA; CDR2 reads SQIVND (reference sequence). V dropped 4 bases and J dropped 4; count of bases not matched to a gene: 9. The CDR3 region has the DNA TGTGCCAGTAGTAATCGCGGCGGGGGAGGAGAGACCCAGTACTTC. Translating gives CASSNRGGGGETQYF.

A few counts support this clone. The chain has TRBV25-1 and TRBJ1-3; D remains unclear. The CDR3 has 15 amino acids. Between the trimmed V and J ends, which lost 5 bases and 2 bases, there was a span of 13 bases. Germline V gene sequence: CDR1 MGHDK, CDR2 SYGVNS. The CDR3 coding sequence is TGTGCCAGCAGTCCTACCGACACCCCTGGAAACACCATATATTTT. It translates to CASSPTDTPGNTIYF.

This chain uses TRBV3-1 (or the pseudogene TRBV3-2) with TRBJ2-1, with TRBD2 as a possible D gene (5 bases). The CDR3 sequence is 16 residues long. V was trimmed by 2 bases and J by 0 bases, leaving 11 bases between them. The germline V gene encodes CDR1 LGHDT and CDR2 YNNKEL (reference sequence). CDR3 nucleotide sequence: TGTGCCAGCAGCCAAACTGGAGAGGGCTCCTACAATGAGCAGTTCTTC. Its translation is CASSQTGEGSYNEQFF.

The chain employs TRBV5-4 and TRBJ2-5; D gene uncertain. Per the germline V gene, CDR1 is SGHNT and CDR2 is YYREEE (reference sequence). V lost 0 bases to trimming and J lost 1 base, with 10 bases between them. The CDR3 has 15 amino acids. Written as DNA, the CDR3 is TGTGCCAGCAGCTTGGCGTCCGGCACCCAAGAGACCCAGTACTTC. Protein product: CASSLASGTQETQYF.

The V gene is TRBV30, the J gene TRBJ1-5; TRBD1 aligns across 8 bases. Germline trimming cut 6 bases from V and 6 bases from J; bases unmatched to any gene: 7. This CDR3 comprises 13 residues. In germline, CDR1 is GTSNPN, CDR2 SVGIG (reference sequence). The CDR3 coding sequence is TGTGCCTGCCGCGACAGGGGTACTCAGCCCCAGCATTTT. Its translation: CACRDRGTQPQHF. The variable domain in full, with the rest retrieved from reference TRBV30 and TRBJ1-5, is SQTIHQWPATLVQPVGSPLSLECTVEGTSNPNLYWYRQAAGRGLQLLFYSVGIGQISSEVPQNLSASRPQDRQFILSSKKLLLSDSGFYLCACRDRGTQPQHFGDGTRLSIL.

This clone was detected only a few times. The chain is built from TRBV30 and TRBJ2-5; 8 bases line up with TRBD1. In germline, CDR1 is GTSNPN, CDR2 SVGIG (reference sequence). This CDR3 region has 14 residues. V lost 4 bases to trimming and J lost 4 bases; unmatched junction nucleotides: 8. CDR3 in DNA: TGTGCCTGGAAGGGCAGGGGGCGTGGAGAGACCCAGTACTTC. It is translated as CAWKGRGRGETQYF.

The rearrangement joins TRBV7-9 to TRBJ2-7; D remains unclear. The CDR3 has 18 residues. Germline CDR1 is SEHNR and CDR2 is FQNEAQ (reference sequence). V was pared by 0 bases and J by 0 bases, with 18 bases between. CDR3 in DNA: TGTGCCAGCAGCTTAGCTACCCCAACCGATAAAAGCTCCTACGAGCAGTACGTC. Its protein product is CASSLATPTDKSSYEQYV.

CDR3 loop: CASSLAGGPDTQYF. The CDR3 nucleotides are TGTGCCAGCAGCTTGGCGGGGGGCCCAGATACGCAGTATTTT. V is TRBV5-4 and J is TRBJ2-3; weak D call: TRBD2 (7 bases). V was cut by 0 bases and J by 4 bases, with 9 bases left in between. The CDR3 runs 14 residues. CDR1 and CDR2 from the germline V gene are SGHNT and YYREEE (reference sequence).

The chain carries TRBV24-1 and TRBJ1-2; 10 nucleotides agree with TRBD1. The CDR3 has 18 amino acids. Losses at the gene ends were 3 bases for V and 0 bases for J; bases not matched to a gene: 9. CDR1 and CDR2 from the germline V gene are KGHDR and SFDVKD. The CDR3 loop is CATSDPGTGVPSNYGYTF. CDR3 nucleotides: TGTGCCACCAGTGATCCTGGGACAGGGGTTCCCTCTAACTATGGCTACACCTTC.

This rearrangement joins TRBV6-5 to TRBJ2-2; 7 bases are shared with TRBD1. Looked up from germline, CDR1 is MNHEY and CDR2 is SVGAGI. This CDR3 has 14 residues. V gave up 6 bases and J gave up 5 bases; unmatched junction bases: 6. Here the CDR3 reads CASSQTGKTGELFF. The CDR3, as DNA: TGTGCCAGCAGCCAGACAGGGAAAACCGGGGAGCTGTTTTTT.

This clone was seen only once. CDR3 in amino acids: CASSGIYTRVNNEQFF. The CDR3 nucleotides are TGTGCCAGCTCCGGGATCTATACAAGGGTGAACAATGAGCAGTTCTTC. The chain couples TRBV18 to TRBJ2-1; D might be TRBD2 (5 bases). CDR3 length equals 16 residues. The V and J ends lost 6 bases and 5 bases respectively, with 20 bases between them. Per germline, CDR1 KGHSH and CDR2 LQKENI.